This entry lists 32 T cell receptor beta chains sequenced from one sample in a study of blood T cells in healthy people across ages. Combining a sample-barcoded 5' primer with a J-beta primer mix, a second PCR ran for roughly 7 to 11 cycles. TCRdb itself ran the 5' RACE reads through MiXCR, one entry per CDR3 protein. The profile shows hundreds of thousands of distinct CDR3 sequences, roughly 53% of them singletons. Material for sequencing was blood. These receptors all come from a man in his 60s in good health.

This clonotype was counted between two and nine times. The chain's CDR3 is CASSLTGAQYF. For the CDR3, the DNA is TGTGCCAGCAGCTTGACAGGGGCCCAGTACTTC. The chain carries TRBV7-9 and TRBJ2-5; 8 bases agree with TRBD1. Germline trimming cut 3 bases from V and 9 bases from J; bases unmatched to any gene: 0. CDR1 is SEHNR and CDR2 is FQNEAQ in the germline V gene (reference sequence). This CDR3 is built from 11 residues.

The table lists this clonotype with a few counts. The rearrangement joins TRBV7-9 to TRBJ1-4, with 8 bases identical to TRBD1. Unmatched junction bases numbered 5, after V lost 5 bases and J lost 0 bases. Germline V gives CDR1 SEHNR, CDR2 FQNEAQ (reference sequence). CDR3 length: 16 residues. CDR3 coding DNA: TGTGCCAGCAGCCATGGGGACAGGTCAACTAATGAAAAACTGTTTTTT. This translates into CASSHGDRSTNEKLFF.

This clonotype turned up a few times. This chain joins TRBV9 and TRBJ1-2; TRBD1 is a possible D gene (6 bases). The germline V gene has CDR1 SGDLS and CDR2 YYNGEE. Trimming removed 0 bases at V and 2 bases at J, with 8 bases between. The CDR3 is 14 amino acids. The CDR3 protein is CASSVGQANYGYTF. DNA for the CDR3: TGTGCCAGCAGCGTAGGACAGGCAAACTATGGCTACACCTTC.

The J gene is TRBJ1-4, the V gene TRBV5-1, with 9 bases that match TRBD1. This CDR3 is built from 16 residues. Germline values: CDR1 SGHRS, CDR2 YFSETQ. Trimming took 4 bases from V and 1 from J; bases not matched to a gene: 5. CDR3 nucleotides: TGCGCCAGCAGCACCGGACAGGGGTTAACTAATGAAAAACTGTTTTTT. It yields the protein CASSTGQGLTNEKLFF.

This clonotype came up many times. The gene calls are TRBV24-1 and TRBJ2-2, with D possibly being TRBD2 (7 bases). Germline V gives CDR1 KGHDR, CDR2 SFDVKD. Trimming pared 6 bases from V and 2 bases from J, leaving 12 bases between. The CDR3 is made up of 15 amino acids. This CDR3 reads CATSPGGYNTGELFF. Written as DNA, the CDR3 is TGTGCCACCAGTCCGGGGGGCTACAACACCGGGGAGCTGTTTTTT.

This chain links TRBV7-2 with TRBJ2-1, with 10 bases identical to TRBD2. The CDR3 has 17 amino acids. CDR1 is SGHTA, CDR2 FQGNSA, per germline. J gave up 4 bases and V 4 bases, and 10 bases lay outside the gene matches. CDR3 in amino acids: CASSSRGPAGGYNEQFF. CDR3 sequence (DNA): TGTGCCAGCAGCTCCCGGGGACCAGCGGGGGGGTACAATGAGCAGTTCTTC.

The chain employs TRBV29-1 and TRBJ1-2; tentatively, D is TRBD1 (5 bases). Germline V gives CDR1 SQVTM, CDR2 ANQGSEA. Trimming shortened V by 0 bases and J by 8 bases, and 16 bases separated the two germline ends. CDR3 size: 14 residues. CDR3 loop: CSVEDRAGVGGYTF. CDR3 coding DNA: TGCAGCGTTGAAGATCGAGCGGGGGTGGGGGGCTACACCTTC.

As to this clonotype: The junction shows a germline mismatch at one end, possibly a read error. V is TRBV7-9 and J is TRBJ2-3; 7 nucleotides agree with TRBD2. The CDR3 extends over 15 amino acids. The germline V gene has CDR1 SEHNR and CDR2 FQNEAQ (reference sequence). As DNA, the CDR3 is TGTGCCAGCAGCTTTGGCCCGACTAGCACAGATATGCAGTATTTT. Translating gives CASSFGPTSTDMQYF.

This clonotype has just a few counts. CDR3 nucleotides: TGTGCCAGCAGCTTAACCGGGACAGGGAAGCAGACGCAGTATTTT. It codes for CASSLTGTGKQTQYF. V and J are TRBV5-5 and TRBJ2-3; 9 bases match TRBD1. This CDR3 contains 15 residues. J gave up 9 bases and V 2 bases, and 10 bases lay outside the gene matches. CDR1 is SGHKS, CDR2 YYEKEE, per germline (reference sequence).

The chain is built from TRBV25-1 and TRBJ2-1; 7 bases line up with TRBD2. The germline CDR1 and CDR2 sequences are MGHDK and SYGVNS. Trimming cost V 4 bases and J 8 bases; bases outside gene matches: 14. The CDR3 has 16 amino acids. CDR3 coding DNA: TGTGCCAGCAGTGGCTCCAAGGGGAATGGGGGGGATGAGCAGTTCTTC. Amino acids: CASSGSKGNGGDEQFF.

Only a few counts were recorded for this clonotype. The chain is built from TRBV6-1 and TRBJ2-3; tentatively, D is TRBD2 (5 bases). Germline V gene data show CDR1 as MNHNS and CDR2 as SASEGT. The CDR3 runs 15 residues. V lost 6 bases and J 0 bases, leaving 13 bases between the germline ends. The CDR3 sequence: CASRKSGPSTDTQYF. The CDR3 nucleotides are TGTGCCAGCAGGAAGAGCGGACCTAGCACAGATACGCAGTATTTT.

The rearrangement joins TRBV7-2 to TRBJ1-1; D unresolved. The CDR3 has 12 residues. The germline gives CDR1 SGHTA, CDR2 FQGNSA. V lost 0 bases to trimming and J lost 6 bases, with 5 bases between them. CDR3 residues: CASSLAVAEAFF. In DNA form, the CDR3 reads TGTGCCAGCAGCTTAGCGGTAGCTGAAGCTTTCTTT.

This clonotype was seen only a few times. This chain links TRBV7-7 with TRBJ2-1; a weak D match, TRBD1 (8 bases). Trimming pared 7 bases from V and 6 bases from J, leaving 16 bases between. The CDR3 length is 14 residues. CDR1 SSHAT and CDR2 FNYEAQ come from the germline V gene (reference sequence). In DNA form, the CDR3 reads TGTGCCAGCAACAGGGGGGGCCAGCTCAATGAGCAGTTCTTC. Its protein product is CASNRGGQLNEQFF. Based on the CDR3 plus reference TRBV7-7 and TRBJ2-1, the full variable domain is GAGVSQSPRYKVTKRGQDVTLRCDPISSHATLYWYQQALGQGPEFLTYFNYEAQPDKSGLPSDRFSAERPEGSISTLTIQRTEQRDSAMYRCASNRGGQLNEQFFGPGTRLTVL.

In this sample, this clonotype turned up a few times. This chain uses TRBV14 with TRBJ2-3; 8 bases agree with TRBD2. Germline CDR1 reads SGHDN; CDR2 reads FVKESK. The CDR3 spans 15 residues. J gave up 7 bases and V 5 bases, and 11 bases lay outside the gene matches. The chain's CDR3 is CASSYGGAFSNTQYF. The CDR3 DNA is TGTGCCAGCAGCTACGGGGGGGCCTTTTCAAATACGCAGTATTTT.

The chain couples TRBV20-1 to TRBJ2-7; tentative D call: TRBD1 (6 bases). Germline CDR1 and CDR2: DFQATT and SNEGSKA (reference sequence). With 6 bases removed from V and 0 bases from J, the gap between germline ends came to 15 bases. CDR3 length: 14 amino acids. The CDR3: CSAFSPRGSYEQYF. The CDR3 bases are TGCAGTGCCTTCAGCCCCAGGGGCTCCTACGAGCAGTACTTC.

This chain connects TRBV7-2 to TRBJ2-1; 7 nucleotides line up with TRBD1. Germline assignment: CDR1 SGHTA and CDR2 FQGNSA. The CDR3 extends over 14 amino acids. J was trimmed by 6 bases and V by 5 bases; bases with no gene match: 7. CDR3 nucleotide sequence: TGTGCCAGCAGCATGAACAGGGGCCCCAATGAGCAGTTCTTC. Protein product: CASSMNRGPNEQFF.

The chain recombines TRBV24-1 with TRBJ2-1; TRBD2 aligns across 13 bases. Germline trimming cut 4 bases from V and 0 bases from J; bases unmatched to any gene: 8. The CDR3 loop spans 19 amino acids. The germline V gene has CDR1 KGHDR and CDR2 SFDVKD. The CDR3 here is CATSESRTSGGISYNEQFF. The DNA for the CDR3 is TGTGCCACCAGTGAATCCCGGACTAGCGGGGGAATCTCCTACAATGAGCAGTTCTTC.

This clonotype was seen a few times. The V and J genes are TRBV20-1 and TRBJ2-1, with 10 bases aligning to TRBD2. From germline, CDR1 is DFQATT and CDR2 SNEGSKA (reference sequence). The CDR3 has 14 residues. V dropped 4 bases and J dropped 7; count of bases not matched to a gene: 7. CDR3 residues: CSAIAGGGANEQFF. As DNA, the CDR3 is TGCAGTGCTATAGCGGGGGGAGGGGCAAATGAGCAGTTCTTC.

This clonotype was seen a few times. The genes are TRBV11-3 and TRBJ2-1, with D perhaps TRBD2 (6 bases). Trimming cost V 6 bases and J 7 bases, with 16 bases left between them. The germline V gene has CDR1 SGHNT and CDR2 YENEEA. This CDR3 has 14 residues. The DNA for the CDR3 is TGTGCCAGCAGTCAGGCGGCGGGACCTAATGAGCAGTTCTTC. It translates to CASSQAAGPNEQFF.

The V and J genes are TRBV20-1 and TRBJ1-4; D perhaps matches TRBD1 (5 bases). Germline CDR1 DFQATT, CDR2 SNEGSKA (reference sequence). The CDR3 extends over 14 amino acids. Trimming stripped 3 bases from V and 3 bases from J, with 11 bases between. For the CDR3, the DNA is TGCAGTGCTAGGCAGGGACTGCCTAATGAAAAACTGTTTTTT. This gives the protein CSARQGLPNEKLFF.

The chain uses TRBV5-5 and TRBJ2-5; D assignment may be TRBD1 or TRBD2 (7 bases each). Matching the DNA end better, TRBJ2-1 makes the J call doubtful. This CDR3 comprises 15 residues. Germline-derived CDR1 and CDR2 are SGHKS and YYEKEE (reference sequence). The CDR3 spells CASSGTGDYQETQFF. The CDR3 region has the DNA TGTGCCAGCAGCGGTACAGGGGACTACCAAGAGACCCAGTTCTTC.

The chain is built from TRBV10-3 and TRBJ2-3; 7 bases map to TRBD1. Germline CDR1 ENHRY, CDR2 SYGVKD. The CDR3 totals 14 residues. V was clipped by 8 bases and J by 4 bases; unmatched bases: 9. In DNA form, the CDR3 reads TGTGCCATCTATAAAGGGGGCAGTCCAGATACGCAGTATTTT. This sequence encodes CAIYKGGSPDTQYF.

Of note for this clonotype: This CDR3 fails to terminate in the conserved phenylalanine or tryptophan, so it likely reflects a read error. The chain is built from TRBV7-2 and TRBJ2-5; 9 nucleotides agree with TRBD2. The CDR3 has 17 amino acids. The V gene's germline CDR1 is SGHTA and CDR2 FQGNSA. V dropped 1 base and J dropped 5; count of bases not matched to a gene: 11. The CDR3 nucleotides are TGTGCCAGCAGCTTAGTGCGGGGGGGCAGTCAGGGGGAGACCCAGTACTTA. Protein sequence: CASSLVRGGSQGETQYL.

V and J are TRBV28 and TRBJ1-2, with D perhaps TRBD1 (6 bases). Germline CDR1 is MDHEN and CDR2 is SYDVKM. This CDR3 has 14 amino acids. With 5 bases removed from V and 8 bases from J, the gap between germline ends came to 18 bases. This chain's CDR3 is CASSLPTAGVGYTF. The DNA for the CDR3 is TGTGCCAGCAGTCTTCCCACCGCAGGGGTAGGCTACACCTTC.

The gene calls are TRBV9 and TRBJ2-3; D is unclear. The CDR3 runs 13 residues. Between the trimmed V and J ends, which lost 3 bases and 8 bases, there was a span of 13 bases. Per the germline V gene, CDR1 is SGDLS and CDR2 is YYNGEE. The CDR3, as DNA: TGTGCCAGCAGCGCCGCCGCCGCAGGTACGCAGTATTTT. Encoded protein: CASSAAAAGTQYF.

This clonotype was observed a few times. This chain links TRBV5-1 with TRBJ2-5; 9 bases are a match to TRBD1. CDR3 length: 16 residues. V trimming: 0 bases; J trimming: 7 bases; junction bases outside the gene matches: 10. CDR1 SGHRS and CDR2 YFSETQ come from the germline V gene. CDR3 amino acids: CASSLVGGTGWRTQYF. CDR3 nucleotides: TGCGCCAGCAGCTTGGTTGGTGGGACAGGGTGGCGGACCCAGTACTTC.

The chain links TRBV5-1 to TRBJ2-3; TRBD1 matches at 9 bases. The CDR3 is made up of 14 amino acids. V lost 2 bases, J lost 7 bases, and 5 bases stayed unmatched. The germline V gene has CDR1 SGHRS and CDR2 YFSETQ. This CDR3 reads CASSLQGARNTQYF. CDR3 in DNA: TGCGCCAGCAGCTTACAGGGGGCGAGGAATACGCAGTATTTT.

The CDR3 sequence is CASSQAVRGGLDNEQFF. The CDR3 coding sequence is TGTGCCAGCAGCCAAGCAGTAAGGGGCGGATTAGACAATGAGCAGTTCTTC. V gene TRBV4-2 combines with J gene TRBJ2-1; tentative D call: TRBD1 (5 bases). Germline values: CDR1 LGHNA, CDR2 YNFKEQ. The CDR3 has 17 amino acids. V was shortened by 1 base and J by 5 bases, with 18 bases between the two germline ends.

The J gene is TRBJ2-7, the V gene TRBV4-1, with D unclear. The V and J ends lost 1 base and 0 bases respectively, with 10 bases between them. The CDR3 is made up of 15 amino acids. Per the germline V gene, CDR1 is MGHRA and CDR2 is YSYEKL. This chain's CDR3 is CASSQAPSGSYEQYF. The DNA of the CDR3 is TGCGCCAGCAGCCAAGCCCCCTCGGGCTCCTACGAGCAGTACTTC.

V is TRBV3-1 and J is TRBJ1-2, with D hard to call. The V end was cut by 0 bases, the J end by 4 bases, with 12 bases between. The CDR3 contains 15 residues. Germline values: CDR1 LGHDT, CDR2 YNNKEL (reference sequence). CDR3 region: CASSQDSSGLYGYTF. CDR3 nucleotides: TGTGCCAGCAGCCAAGATTCCAGTGGGCTCTATGGCTACACCTTC.

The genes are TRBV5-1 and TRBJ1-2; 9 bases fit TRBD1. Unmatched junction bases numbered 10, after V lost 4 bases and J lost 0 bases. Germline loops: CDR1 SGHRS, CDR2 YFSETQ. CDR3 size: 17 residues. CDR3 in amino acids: CASSKGDRGGANYGYTF. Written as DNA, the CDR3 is TGCGCCAGCAGCAAAGGAGACAGGGGGGGGGCTAACTATGGCTACACCTTC.

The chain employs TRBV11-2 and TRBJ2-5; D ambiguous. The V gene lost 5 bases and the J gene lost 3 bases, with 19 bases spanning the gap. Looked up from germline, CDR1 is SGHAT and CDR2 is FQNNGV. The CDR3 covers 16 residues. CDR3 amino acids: CASSREPAFREETQYF. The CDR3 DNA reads TGTGCCAGCAGCAGAGAACCAGCCTTTAGGGAAGAGACCCAGTACTTC.